This TCR beta chain was captured by sequencing in a study of T cells after posttransplantation cyclophosphamide. Study-level findings and limits: Donor CD8+ memory clones often dominated recipient blood repertoires at later times. Skin or GI-infiltrating T cells shared few TRB sequences with blood. Recipient CMV seropositivity and CMV reactivation strongly tracked TRB clonality.

Method: immunoSEQ multiplex PCR; TCRdb's copy keeps in-frame clones and lacks some. This table holds about 16,000 clones, 94% found once. This clone appeared a few times. Its antigen is unknown. The naive gate required viable CD3+CD4+ or CD3+CD8+ cells with CCR7+CD45RA+CD45RO-CD95-CD27+CD28+ phenotype. This related bone marrow graft donor gave peripheral blood on the day of marrow donation. Germline V gene data show CDR1 as SGDLS and CDR2 as YYNGEE. V lost 3 bases and J lost 0; bases outside the gene matches: 7. The CDR3 spans 16 residues. Sequencing was carried out using naive CD4+ T cells sorted from blood. The receptor comes from a woman in her forties or fifties in good health and a related stem cell transplant donor. V and J are TRBV9 and TRBJ2-5; 8 nucleotides agree with TRBD2. As DNA, the CDR3 is TGTGCCAGCAGCGCAATTAGCGGGGTGGACCAAGAGACCCAGTACTTC. Translated, it gives CASSAISGVDQETQYF.